The clone carrying this T cell receptor (beta chain) came up once. Germline CDR1 reads KGHDR; CDR2 reads SFDVKD. Unmatched junction bases numbered 6, after V lost 5 bases and J lost 2 bases. The CDR3 length is 17 residues. The data are from a study of blood T cell repertoires in COVID-19. The method was immunoSEQ multiplex PCR; TCRdb's version includes in-frame clones alone and lacks a portion of them. The sample holds over 200,000 clones, 60% to 75% seen once. The clonotype was recovered from a woman of 80 years or more with acute or convalescent COVID-19. The sequencing input was peripheral blood. The rearrangement links TRBV24-1 to TRBJ2-2; 11 positions agree with TRBD2. In nucleotides, the CDR3 is TGTGCCACCAGTGCTAATAGCGGGAGGGGTAACACCGGGGAGCTGTTTTTT. Its protein is CATSANSGRGNTGELFF.